This paragraph covers one TCR beta chain sequence. Its matching antigen is unknown. The data are from a study of OX40 agonist ivuxolimab in advanced cancers. Overall study: All patients had ivuxolimab intravenously every 2 weeks at 0.01 to 10 mg/kg. Enrollees could have had prior anti-PD-1, anti-PD-L1 or anti-CTLA-4 therapy, which around 40% had received.

After removal of 4 bases from V and 2 bases from J, the junction contained 8 bases not matched to a gene. Germline loops: CDR1 SGHRS, CDR2 YFSETQ. The CDR3 extends over 16 amino acids. Clones were read by immunoSEQ multiplex PCR, and TCRdb kept only the in-frame ones, dropping some. Among about 44,000 clones, approximately 80% were seen once, and the ten largest hold approximately 7.5%. Study-wide findings and caveats: Mean expanded clone counts were higher in CD8+ than CD4+ T cells.

Blood sampling took place at baseline, cycle 4 day 1, and cycle 7 day 1. This chain uses TRBV5-1 with TRBJ2-1; 8 bases map to TRBD2. The source material was CD4+ or CD8+ T cells sorted from blood, sampled in a trial of the OX40 agonist ivuxolimab. The receptor comes from an adult with an advanced solid tumor such as melanoma, head and neck, liver or kidney cancer. CDR3 nucleotide sequence: TGCGCCAGCAGCGACCAAAAAGCGGGGGCCTACAATGAGCAGTTCTTC. Amino acids: CASSDQKAGAYNEQFF.